The T cell receptor beta chain under discussion was sequenced for a study of cytomegalovirus exposure and HLA in healthy donors. Healthy bone marrow donors made up the donor group. Both 60 Vbeta primers and 13 Jbeta primers went into the PCR. Sequenced by immunoSEQ multiplex PCR; TCRdb stores in-frame clones only, minus some. This repertoire shows about 240,000 clones, 70% to 90% found once; its top ten account for almost 8%. Turning to this clone: The target antigen is unknown.

The CDR3 is 12 residues long. Trimming removed 5 bases at V and 5 bases at J, with 7 bases between. Germline CDR1 is SGHAT and CDR2 is FQNNGV. Study outcomes and limitations: As a later analysis showed, a missense DCLRE1C variant was linked to trimming of TCR beta V- and J-genes. Published work reported that the classifier diagnosed cytomegalovirus status with high specificity and sensitivity. TCR sequences were mostly rare, though some public TCRs occurred in many donors.

The chain combines TRBV11-2 with TRBJ2-1; D uncertain. This receptor was identified in a woman between 55 and 75 years old in good health and CMV-seropositive. The specimen was PBMCs. The CDR3 is CASSPQDNEQFF. The CDR3 region has the DNA TGTGCCAGCAGCCCTCAGGACAATGAGCAGTTCTTC.